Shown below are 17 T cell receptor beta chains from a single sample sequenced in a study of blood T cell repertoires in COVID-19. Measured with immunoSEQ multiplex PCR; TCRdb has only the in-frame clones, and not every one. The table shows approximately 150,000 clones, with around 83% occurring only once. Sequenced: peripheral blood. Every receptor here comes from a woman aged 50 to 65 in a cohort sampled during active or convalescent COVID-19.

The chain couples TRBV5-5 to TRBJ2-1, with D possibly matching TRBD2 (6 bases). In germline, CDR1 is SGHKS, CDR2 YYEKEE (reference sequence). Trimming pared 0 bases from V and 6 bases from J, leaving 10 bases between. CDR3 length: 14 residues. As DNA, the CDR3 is TGTGCCAGCAGCTTGGGGAGGGGTCCCAATGAGCAGTTCTTC. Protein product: CASSLGRGPNEQFF.

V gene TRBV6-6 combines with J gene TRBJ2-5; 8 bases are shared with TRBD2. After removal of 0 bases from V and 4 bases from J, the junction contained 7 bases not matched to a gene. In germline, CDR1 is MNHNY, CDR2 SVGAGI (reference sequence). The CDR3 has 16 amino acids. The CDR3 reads CASSYSVRGGPETQYF. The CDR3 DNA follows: TGTGCCAGCAGTTACTCGGTTCGGGGGGGGCCAGAGACCCAGTACTTC.

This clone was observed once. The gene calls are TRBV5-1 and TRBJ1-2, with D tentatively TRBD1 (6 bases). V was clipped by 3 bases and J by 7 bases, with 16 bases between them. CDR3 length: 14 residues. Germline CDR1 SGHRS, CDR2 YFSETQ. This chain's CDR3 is CASSSQQGPGGYTF. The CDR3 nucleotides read TGCGCCAGCAGCTCCCAACAGGGACCCGGTGGCTACACCTTC.

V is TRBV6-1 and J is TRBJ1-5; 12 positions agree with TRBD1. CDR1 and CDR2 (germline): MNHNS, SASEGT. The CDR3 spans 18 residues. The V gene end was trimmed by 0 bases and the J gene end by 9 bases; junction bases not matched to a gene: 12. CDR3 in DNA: TGTGCCAGCAGTGAAGCGGGACGAGGGACAGGGGGCGGTTGGCCCCAGCATTTT. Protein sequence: CASSEAGRGTGGGWPQHF.

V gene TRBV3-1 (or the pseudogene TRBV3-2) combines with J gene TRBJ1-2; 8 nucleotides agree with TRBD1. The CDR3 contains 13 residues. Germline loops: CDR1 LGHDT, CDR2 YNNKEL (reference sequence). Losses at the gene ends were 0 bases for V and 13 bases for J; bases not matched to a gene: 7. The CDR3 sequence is CASSQDTWTGFTF. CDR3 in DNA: TGTGCCAGCAGCCAAGATACATGGACAGGGTTCACCTTC.

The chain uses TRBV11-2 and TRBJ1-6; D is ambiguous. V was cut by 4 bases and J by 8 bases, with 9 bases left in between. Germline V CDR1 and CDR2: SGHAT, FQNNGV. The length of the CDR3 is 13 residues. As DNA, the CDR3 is TGTGCCAGCAGCTCGCGACTGGATTCACCCCTCCACTTT. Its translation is CASSSRLDSPLHF. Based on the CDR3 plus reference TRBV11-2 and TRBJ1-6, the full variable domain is EAGVAQSPRYKIIEKRQSVAFWCNPISGHATLYWYQQILGQGPKLLIQFQNNGVVDDSQLPKDRFSAERLKGVDSTLKIQPAKLEDSAVYLCASSSRLDSPLHFGNGTRLTVT.

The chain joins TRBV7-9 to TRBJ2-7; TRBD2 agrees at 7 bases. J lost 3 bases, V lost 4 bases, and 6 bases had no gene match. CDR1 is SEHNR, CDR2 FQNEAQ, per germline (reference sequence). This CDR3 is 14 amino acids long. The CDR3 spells CASSSGGSYYEQYF. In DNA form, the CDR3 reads TGTGCCAGCAGCTCGGGGGGATCCTACTACGAGCAGTACTTC.

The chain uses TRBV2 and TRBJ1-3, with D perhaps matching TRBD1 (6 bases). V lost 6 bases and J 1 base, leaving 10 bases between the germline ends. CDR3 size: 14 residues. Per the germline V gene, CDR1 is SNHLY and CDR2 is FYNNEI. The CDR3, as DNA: TGTGCCAGCAGGGACAGAGAATCTGGAAACACCATATATTTT. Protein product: CASRDRESGNTIYF. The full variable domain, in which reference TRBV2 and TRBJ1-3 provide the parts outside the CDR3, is EPEVTQTPSHQVTQMGQEVILRCVPISNHLYFYWYRQILGQKVEFLVSFYNNEISEKSEIFDDQFSVERPDGSNFTLKIRSTKLEDSAMYFCASRDRESGNTIYFGEGSWLTVV.

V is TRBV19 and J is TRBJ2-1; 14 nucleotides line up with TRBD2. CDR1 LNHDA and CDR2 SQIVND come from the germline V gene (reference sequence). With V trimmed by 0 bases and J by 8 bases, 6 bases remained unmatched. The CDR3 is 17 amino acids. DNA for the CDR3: TGTGCCAGTAGTATAGATTTATGGACTAGCGGGAGGTATGAGCAGTTCTTC. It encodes CASSIDLWTSGRYEQFF.

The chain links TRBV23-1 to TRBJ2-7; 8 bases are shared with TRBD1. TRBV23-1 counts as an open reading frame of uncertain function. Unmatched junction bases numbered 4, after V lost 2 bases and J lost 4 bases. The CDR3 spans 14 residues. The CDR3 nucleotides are TGCGCCAGCAGTCAACGGACAGGGTTATACGAGCAGTACTTC. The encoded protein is CASSQRTGLYEQYF.

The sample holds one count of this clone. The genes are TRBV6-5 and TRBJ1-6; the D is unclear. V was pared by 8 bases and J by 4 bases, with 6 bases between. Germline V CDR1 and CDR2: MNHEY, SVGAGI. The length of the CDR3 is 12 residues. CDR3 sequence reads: CASREYNSPLHF. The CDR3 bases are TGTGCCAGCCGGGAGTATAATTCACCCCTCCACTTT.

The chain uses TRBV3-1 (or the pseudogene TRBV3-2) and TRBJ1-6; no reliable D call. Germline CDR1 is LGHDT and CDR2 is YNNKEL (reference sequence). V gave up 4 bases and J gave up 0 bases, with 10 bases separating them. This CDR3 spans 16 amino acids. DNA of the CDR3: TGTGCCAGCAGCCGGTCGGGGAGCTCCTATAATTCACCCCTCCACTTT. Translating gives CASSRSGSSYNSPLHF.

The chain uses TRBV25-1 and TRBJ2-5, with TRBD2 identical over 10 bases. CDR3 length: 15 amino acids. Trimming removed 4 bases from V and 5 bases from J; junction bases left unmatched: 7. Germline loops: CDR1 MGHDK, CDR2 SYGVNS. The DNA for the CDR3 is TGTGCCAGCAGTGCCACAGCGGGGGGGCCCGAGACCCAGTACTTC. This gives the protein CASSATAGGPETQYF.

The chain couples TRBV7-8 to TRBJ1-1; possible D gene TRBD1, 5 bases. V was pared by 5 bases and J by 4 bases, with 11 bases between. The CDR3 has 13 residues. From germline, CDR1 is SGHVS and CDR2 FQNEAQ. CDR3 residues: CASSARGGTEAFF. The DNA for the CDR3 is TGTGCCAGCAGCGCCCGGGGGGGCACTGAAGCTTTCTTT.

CDR3 loop: CASSGDRGPRGYTF. CDR3 DNA sequence: TGTGCCAGTAGTGGGGACAGGGGGCCGAGAGGCTACACCTTC. This rearrangement joins TRBV19 to TRBJ1-2, with 12 bases identical to TRBD1. The CDR3 extends over 14 amino acids. CDR1 is LNHDA and CDR2 is SQIVND in the germline V gene (reference sequence). Trimming cost V 5 bases and J 8 bases; bases outside gene matches: 6.

The CDR3 sequence: CATSRDKFPAPNNEQFF. The CDR3, as DNA: TGTGCCACCAGCAGAGATAAGTTCCCCGCTCCTAACAATGAGCAGTTCTTC. The chain combines TRBV15 with TRBJ2-1; D unresolved. The CDR3 is made up of 17 amino acids. V was clipped by 0 bases and J by 5 bases, with 17 bases between them. Germline CDR1 LNHNV, CDR2 YYDKDF (reference sequence).

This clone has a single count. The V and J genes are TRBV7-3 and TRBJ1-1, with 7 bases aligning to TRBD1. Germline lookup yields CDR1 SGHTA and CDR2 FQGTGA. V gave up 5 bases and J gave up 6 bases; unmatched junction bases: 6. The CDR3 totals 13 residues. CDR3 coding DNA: TGTGCCAGCAGCCGACAGGGTTCGGCTGAAGCTTTCTTT. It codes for CASSRQGSAEAFF.